The T cell receptor (beta chain) under discussion was sequenced for a study of T cells after yellow fever vaccination (dated by TCRdb to between 2018 and 2021). General notes on the study: The SMART-Seq v4 Ultra Low Input RNA kit was used to prepare libraries from fractions with low cell numbers. To follow T-cell clones before and after both primary and booster YFV17D yellow fever vaccination, bulk TCR alpha and beta repertoires underwent longitudinal sequencing. Blood was collected at multiple timepoints before and after primary and secondary immunization, and bulk PBMC replicates and cell subsets were isolated. The cohort comprised two healthy male donors, one aged 18 to 30 and one aged 30 to 40 years.

TCRdb records Illumina NovaSeq 6000 as the sequencer. TCR cDNA was made using 5'RACE template switching, a step that added a universal primer site and unique molecular identifiers. cDNA synthesis was primed from both the TCR alpha and TCR beta constant segments. Two PCR steps were used to amplify libraries, with sample barcodes and sequencing adapters being added in the second step. Sequencing of libraries was done on Illumina HiSeq 2500 (2x100 bp) or NovaSeq (2x150 bp). The original pipeline was this. MIGEC handled demultiplexing of reads and collapsing into UMI consensus sequences, while MiXCR performed V(D)J alignment. Clonotypes responding to the vaccine were identified with edgeR on replicate PBMC samples, with the criteria of FDR below 0.01 and a log2 fold change above 5 up to day 15. Bulk clonotypes were assigned CD4 or CD8 identity according to which sequenced CD4 or CD8 repertoire held them at higher abundance. TCRdb trimmed public reads at Q25 via fastp, called clones via MiXCR and kept in-frame beta chains. Rows with a matching CDR3 protein are joined into one entry that keeps the most common DNA and genes. These V and J calls rely on TCRdb rather than the paper's analysis. Recorded for this sample are about 350,000 distinct CDR3 sequences; over 4% of them occurred a single time. Together, the top ten hold approximately 25% of the sample.

Findings and caveats that apply to the study as a whole: A small share of clonotypes occurred in both CD4 and CD8 compartments, likely arising from convergent recombination. FACS-sorted repertoires could contain abundant contaminating clonotypes from the bulk population, so computational filtering was required. Compared with the primary T-cell response, the secondary T-cell response was faster but weaker, reaching its peak on day 5 rather than on day 15. Most clones expanded after primary vaccination (almost 97% of CD4 and roughly 90% of CD8) were re-detected after the booster, suggesting that broad memory maintenance occurred. Because the study included only a couple of donors, the extent to which the findings can be generalized is limited.

Per the germline V gene, MNHNS is the CDR1 and SASEGT is the CDR2. Trimming takes 1 base off V and 6 bases off J; junction bases not matched to a gene: 8. The CDR3 goes from the cysteine to the valine over 15 residues. CDR3 DNA only is kept here, 45 bases in frame from base 1. To note about this clonotype: Its antigen remains undetermined. The sample holds no much larger clone one base away, and base qualities are not on file.

The treatment or condition label of this sample denotes: live attenuated yellow fever vaccine strain. At each blood-draw timepoint, two biological replicates of bulk PBMCs were collected. PBMCs were isolated from peripheral blood using a standard Ficoll-Paque protocol. TriZol was used to extract RNA from bulk PBMCs, from CD4 and CD8 fractions, and from dextramer-positive and dextramer-negative fractions. This clonotype was sampled from a man aged 18 to 29 who received the YFV17D yellow fever vaccine. The chain employs TRBV6-1 and TRBJ2-7; 8 bases in the junction line up with TRBD2. The sample here was PBMCs, taken 5 days after the yellow fever booster vaccination. The CDR3 reads as follows: CASSEGGGPASEQYV. Here is the DNA: TGTGCCAGCAGTGAAGGCGGGGGGCCTGCATCCGAGCAGTACGTC.